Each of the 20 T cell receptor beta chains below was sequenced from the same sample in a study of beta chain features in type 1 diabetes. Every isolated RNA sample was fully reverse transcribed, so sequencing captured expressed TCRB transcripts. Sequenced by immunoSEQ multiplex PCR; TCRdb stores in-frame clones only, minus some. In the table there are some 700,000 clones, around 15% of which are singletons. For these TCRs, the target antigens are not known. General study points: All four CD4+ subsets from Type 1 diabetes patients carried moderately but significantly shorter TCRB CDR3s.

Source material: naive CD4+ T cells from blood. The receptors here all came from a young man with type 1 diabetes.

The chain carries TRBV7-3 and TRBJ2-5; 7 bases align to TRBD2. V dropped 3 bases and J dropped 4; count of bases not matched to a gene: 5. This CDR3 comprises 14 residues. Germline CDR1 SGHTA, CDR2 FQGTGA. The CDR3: CASSLQGGVETQYF. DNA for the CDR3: TGTGCCAGCAGCTTGCAGGGAGGGGTAGAGACCCAGTACTTC.

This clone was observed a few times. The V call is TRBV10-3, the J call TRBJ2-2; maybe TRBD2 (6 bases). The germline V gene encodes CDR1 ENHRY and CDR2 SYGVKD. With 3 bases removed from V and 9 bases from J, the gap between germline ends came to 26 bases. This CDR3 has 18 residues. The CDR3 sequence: CAISEVPRLEGSGRELFF. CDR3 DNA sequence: TGTGCCATCAGTGAAGTGCCCCGATTGGAGGGGAGCGGCCGGGAGCTGTTTTTT.

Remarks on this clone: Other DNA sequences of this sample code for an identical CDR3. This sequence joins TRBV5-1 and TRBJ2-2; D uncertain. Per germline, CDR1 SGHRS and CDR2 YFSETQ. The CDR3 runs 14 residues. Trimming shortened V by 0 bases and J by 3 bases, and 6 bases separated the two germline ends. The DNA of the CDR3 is TGCGCCAGCAGCTTGGGAGGAGACACCGGGGAGCTGTTTTTT. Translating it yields CASSLGGDTGELFF.

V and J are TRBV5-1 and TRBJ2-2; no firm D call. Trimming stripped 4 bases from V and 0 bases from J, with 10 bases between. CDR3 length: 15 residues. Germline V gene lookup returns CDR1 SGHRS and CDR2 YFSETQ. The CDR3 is CASSPPETNTGELFF. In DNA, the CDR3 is TGCGCCAGCAGCCCACCCGAGACGAACACCGGGGAGCTGTTTTTT. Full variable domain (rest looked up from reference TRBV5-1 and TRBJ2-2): KAGVTQTPRYLIKTRGQQVTLSCSPISGHRSVSWYQQTPGQGLQFLFEYFSETQRNKGNFPGRFSGRQFSNSRSEMNVSTLELGDSALYLCASSPPETNTGELFFGEGSRLTVL.

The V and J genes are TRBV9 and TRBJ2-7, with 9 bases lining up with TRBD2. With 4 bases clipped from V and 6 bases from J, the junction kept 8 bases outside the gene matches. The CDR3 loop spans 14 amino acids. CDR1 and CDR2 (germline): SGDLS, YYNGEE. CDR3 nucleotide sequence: TGTGCCAGCAGCCTTAGCGGGGGTCCTGGCGAGCAGTACTTC. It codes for CASSLSGGPGEQYF.

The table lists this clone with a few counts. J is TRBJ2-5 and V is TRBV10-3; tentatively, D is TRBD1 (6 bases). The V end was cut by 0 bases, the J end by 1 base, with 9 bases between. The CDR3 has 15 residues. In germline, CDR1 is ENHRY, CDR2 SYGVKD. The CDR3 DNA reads TGTGCCATCAGTGAGTCCGACAGGCCCCAAGAGACCCAGTACTTC. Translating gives CAISESDRPQETQYF.

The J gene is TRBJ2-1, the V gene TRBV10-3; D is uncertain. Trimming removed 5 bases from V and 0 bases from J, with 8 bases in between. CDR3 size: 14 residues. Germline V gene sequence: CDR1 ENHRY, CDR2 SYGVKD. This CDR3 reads CAISSVSSYNEQFF. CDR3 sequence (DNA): TGTGCCATCAGTAGCGTAAGCTCCTACAATGAGCAGTTCTTC.

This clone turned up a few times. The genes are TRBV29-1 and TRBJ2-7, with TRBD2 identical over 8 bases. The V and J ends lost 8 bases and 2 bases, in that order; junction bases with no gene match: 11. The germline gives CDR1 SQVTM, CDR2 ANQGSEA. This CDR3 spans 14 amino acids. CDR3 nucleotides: TGCAGCTTACCCAGCGGGGGACCACCCTACGAGCAGTACTTC. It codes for CSLPSGGPPYEQYF.

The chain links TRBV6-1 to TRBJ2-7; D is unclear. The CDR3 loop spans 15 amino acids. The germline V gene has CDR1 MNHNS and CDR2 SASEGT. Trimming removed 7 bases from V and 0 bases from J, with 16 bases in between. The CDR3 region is CASKEVPISSYEQYF. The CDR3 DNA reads TGTGCCAGCAAAGAGGTCCCAATTTCCTCCTACGAGCAGTACTTC.

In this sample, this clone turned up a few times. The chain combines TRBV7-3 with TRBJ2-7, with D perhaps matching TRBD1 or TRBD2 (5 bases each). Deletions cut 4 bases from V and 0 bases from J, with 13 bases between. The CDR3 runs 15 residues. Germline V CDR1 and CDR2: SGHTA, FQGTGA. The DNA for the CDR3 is TGTGCCAGCAGCTCCCAGGGCGGGTCCTCCTACGAGCAGTACTTC. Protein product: CASSSQGGSSYEQYF.

CDR3 bases: TGTGCCAGCAGCCCCGGGACTTTCAGCCCTCAAGAGACCCAGTACTTC. Translating gives CASSPGTFSPQETQYF. V and J are TRBV6-6 and TRBJ2-5; tentatively, D is TRBD2 (6 bases). The CDR3 has 16 residues. The germline V gene encodes CDR1 MNHNY and CDR2 SVGAGI (reference sequence). Trimming cost V 6 bases and J 2 bases, with 19 bases left between them.

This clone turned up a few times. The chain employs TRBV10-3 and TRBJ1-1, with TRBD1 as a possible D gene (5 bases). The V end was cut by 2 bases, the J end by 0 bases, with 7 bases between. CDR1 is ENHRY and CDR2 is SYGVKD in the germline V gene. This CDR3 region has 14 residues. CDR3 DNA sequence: TGTGCCATCAGTGAGGGAGGGGTGAACACTGAAGCTTTCTTT. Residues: CAISEGGVNTEAFF.

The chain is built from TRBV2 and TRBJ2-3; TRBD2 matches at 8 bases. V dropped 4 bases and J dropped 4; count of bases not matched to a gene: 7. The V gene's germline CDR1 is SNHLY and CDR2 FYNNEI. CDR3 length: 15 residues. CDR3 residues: CASSAGAGGADTQYF. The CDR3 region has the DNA TGTGCCAGCAGTGCAGGGGCGGGGGGCGCAGATACGCAGTATTTT. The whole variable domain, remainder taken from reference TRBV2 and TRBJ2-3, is EPEVTQTPSHQVTQMGQEVILRCVPISNHLYFYWYRQILGQKVEFLVSFYNNEISEKSEIFDDQFSVERPDGSNFTLKIRSTKLEDSAMYFCASSAGAGGADTQYFGPGTRLTVL.

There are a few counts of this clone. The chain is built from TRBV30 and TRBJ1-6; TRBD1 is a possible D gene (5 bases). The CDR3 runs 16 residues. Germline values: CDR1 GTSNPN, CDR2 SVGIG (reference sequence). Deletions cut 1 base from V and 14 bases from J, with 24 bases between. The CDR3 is CAWSALGVDGLFALHF. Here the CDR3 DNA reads TGTGCCTGGAGTGCGTTAGGGGTCGACGGTTTATTCGCCCTCCACTTT.

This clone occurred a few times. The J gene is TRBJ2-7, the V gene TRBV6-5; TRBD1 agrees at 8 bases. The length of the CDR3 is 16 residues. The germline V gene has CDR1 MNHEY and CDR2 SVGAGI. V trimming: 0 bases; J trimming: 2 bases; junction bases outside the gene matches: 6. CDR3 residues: CASSYSQGAEAYEQYF. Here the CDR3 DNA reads TGTGCCAGCAGTTACTCGCAGGGGGCCGAGGCCTACGAGCAGTACTTC.

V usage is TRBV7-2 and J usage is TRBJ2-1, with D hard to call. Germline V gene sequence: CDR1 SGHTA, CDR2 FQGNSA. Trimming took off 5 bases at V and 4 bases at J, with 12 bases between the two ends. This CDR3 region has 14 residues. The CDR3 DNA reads TGTGCCAGCAGCACCCACCCCGGATACAATGAGCAGTTCTTC. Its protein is CASSTHPGYNEQFF.

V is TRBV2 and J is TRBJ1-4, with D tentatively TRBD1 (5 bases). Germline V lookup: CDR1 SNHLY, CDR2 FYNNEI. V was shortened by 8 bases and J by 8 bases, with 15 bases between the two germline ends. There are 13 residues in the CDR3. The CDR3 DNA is TGTGCCAGCGGCGAGGGGAGGCTAGAAAAACTGTTTTTT. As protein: CASGEGRLEKLFF.

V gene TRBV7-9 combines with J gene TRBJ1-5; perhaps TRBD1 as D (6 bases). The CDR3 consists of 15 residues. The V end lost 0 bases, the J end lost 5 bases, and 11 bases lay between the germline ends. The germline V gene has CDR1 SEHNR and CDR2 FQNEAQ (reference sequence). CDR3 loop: CASSLAGAVDQPQHF. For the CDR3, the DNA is TGTGCCAGCAGCTTAGCGGGGGCCGTGGATCAGCCCCAGCATTTT.

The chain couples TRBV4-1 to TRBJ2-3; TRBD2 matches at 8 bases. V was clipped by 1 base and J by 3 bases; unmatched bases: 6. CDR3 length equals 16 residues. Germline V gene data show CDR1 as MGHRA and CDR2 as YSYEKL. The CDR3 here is CASSQGPGGGTDTQYF. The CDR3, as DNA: TGCGCCAGCAGCCAAGGTCCCGGGGGGGGTACAGATACGCAGTATTTT.

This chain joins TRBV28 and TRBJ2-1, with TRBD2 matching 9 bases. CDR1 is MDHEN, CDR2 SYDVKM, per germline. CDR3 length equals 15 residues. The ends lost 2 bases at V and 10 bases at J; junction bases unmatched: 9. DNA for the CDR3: TGTGCCAGCAGTTTACCGGCGGGGGGGCTCGGCGAGCAGTTCTTC. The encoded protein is CASSLPAGGLGEQFF.